The 21 T cell receptor beta chains given below trace back to one sample, sequenced in a study of human T cells and chemical hapten exposure. TCRdb reprocessed the RACE reads with MiXCR, giving one entry per CDR3 protein. The profile covers tens of thousands of distinct CDR3 sequences, with 10% appearing a single time and around 2.5% taken by the ten largest. Time point reported: patch test 2, 6 weeks after DPC sensitization. Treatment reported: therapeutic diphenylcyclopropenone sensitization with weekly scalp DPC. The sequences come from whole blood, collected in connection with sensitization to the hapten diphenylcyclopropenone (DPC). The receptor source for this set is a woman aged 30 to 39 with alopecia areata. Some clones in this sample may be carry-over from other donors' samples.

This clonotype has ten or more counts. The chain is built from TRBV28 and TRBJ1-2; D unresolved. Germline V gene data show CDR1 as MDHEN and CDR2 as SYDVKM. The CDR3 runs 12 residues. The ends were cut back, 6 bases at V and 5 bases at J, with 10 bases in the middle. For the CDR3, the DNA is TGTGCCAGCAGCCAAAGGACTTATGGCTACACCTTC. It yields the protein CASSQRTYGYTF.

The CDR3 loop reads CASSLVKTGANTGELFF. The CDR3, as DNA: TGTGCCAGCAGTTTGGTGAAGACAGGGGCGAACACCGGGGAGCTGTTTTTT. V and J are TRBV12-3 or TRBV12-4 and TRBJ2-2, with 8 positions matching TRBD1. The CDR3 is 17 amino acids. The V gene end was trimmed by 3 bases and the J gene end by 0 bases; junction bases not matched to a gene: 6.

This clonotype has at least ten counts. The rearrangement joins TRBV5-1 to TRBJ2-7; unclear D gene. V lost 4 bases and J 2 bases, leaving 10 bases between the germline ends. The CDR3 is made up of 13 amino acids. Germline assignment: CDR1 SGHRS and CDR2 YFSETQ. The CDR3 loop is CASSPPTPYEQYF. As DNA, the CDR3 is TGCGCCAGCAGCCCCCCGACGCCCTACGAGCAGTACTTC.

This clonotype has a count of ten or more. This chain joins TRBV6-5 and TRBJ1-2; D is unresolved. Germline CDR1 MNHEY, CDR2 SVGAGI. This CDR3 has 14 residues. Trimming shortened V by 6 bases and J by 4 bases, and 15 bases separated the two germline ends. The DNA for the CDR3 is TGTGCCAGCAGGGGAGTCGGAGATCTCTATGGCTACACCTTC. It specifies CASRGVGDLYGYTF.

This clonotype occurred many times. V usage is TRBV5-1 and J usage is TRBJ2-1; 7 bases agree with TRBD2. The germline CDR1 and CDR2 sequences are SGHRS and YFSETQ. The CDR3 is 15 residues long. V lost 6 bases and J lost 2; bases outside the gene matches: 8. CDR3 bases: TGCGCCAGCACCTCTAGCGGAGTTGCCTACAATGAGCAGTTCTTC. This translates into CASTSSGVAYNEQFF.

This clonotype has a count of ten or more. The V call is TRBV6-5, the J call TRBJ1-2; D perhaps matches TRBD1 (5 bases). The V gene's germline CDR1 is MNHEY and CDR2 SVGAGI. Trimming took off 7 bases at V and 3 bases at J, with 15 bases between the two ends. This CDR3 comprises 14 residues. CDR3 amino acids: CASTTGPGHYGYTF. The CDR3 nucleotides read TGTGCCAGCACCACGGGGCCGGGCCACTATGGCTACACCTTC.

The chain recombines TRBV4-2 with TRBJ2-1; 7 nucleotides align to TRBD2. Germline trimming cut 0 bases from V and 0 bases from J; bases unmatched to any gene: 8. Germline V lookup: CDR1 LGHNA, CDR2 YNFKEQ. The CDR3 loop spans 18 amino acids. In DNA, the CDR3 is TGTGCCAGCAGCCAAGATAACTGGCGGGAGAGCTCCTACAATGAGCAGTTCTTC. The encoded protein is CASSQDNWRESSYNEQFF.

DNA of the CDR3: TGTGCCAGCAGCCAGGACAACAGGGGTAGCTCCTACAATGAGCAGTTCTTC. The encoded protein is CASSQDNRGSSYNEQFF. V is TRBV4-2 and J is TRBJ2-1; 7 positions match TRBD1. The CDR3 totals 17 residues. J gave up 0 bases and V 3 bases, and 8 bases lay outside the gene matches. Per the germline V gene, CDR1 is LGHNA and CDR2 is YNFKEQ.

The rearrangement uses TRBV10-1 and TRBJ2-7; D is unresolved. CDR1 is WNHNN, CDR2 SYGVQD, per germline (reference sequence). Deletions cut 3 bases from V and 0 bases from J, with 9 bases between. The CDR3 runs 14 residues. The CDR3 bases are TGCGCCAGCAGTGACCCGGGTAACTCCTACGAGCAGTACTTC. Translation: CASSDPGNSYEQYF.

The V gene is TRBV12-3 or TRBV12-4, the J gene TRBJ2-7, with TRBD1 identical over 7 bases. The CDR3 is made up of 12 amino acids. Losses at the gene ends were 5 bases for V and 7 bases for J; bases not matched to a gene: 5. The DNA for the CDR3 is TGTGCCAGCAGTAGACAGGGTTGGGAGCAGTACTTC. The encoded protein is CASSRQGWEQYF.

This clonotype showed up many times. This rearrangement joins TRBV10-3 to TRBJ2-5; TRBD2 matches at 8 bases. The germline gives CDR1 ENHRY, CDR2 SYGVKD. With V trimmed by 5 bases and J by 4 bases, 9 bases remained unmatched. The CDR3 consists of 15 residues. This chain's CDR3 is CAISTGTRERETQYF. For the CDR3, the DNA is TGTGCCATCAGTACCGGGACTAGGGAGAGAGAGACCCAGTACTTC.

This clonotype has at least ten counts. The chain couples TRBV18 to TRBJ2-1; D unclear. The germline CDR1 and CDR2 sequences are KGHSH and LQKENI. The CDR3 consists of 12 residues. V was cut by 2 bases and J by 7 bases, with 6 bases left in between. This CDR3 is CASSPDRNEQFF. CDR3 sequence (DNA): TGTGCCAGCTCACCAGATCGGAATGAGCAGTTCTTC.

This clonotype was recorded at least ten times. The J gene is TRBJ1-2, the V gene TRBV20-1; D is undetermined. CDR1 is DFQATT and CDR2 is SNEGSKA in the germline V gene (reference sequence). Deletions cut 6 bases from V and 2 bases from J, with 13 bases between. This CDR3 spans 13 amino acids. The CDR3 region has the DNA TGCAGTGCGCCTCAGGAGTCGAACTATGGCTACACCTTC. This encodes CSAPQESNYGYTF.

This chain's CDR3 is CASSQDRDSHNQPQHF. CDR3 DNA: TGTGCCAGCAGCCAAGATCGGGACAGTCACAATCAGCCCCAGCATTTT. The chain uses TRBV14 and TRBJ1-5, with TRBD1 matching 7 bases. With V trimmed by 0 bases and J by 3 bases, 5 bases remained unmatched. Germline loops: CDR1 SGHDN, CDR2 FVKESK. CDR3 length: 16 amino acids.

This clonotype was seen at least ten times. The V and J genes are TRBV29-1 and TRBJ2-3, with 8 bases identical to TRBD2. The CDR3 is 12 amino acids. V lost 4 bases, J lost 4 bases, and 1 base stayed unmatched. Germline V gene sequence: CDR1 SQVTM, CDR2 ANQGSEA. CDR3 region: CSVGREADTQYF. The CDR3 region has the DNA TGCAGCGTTGGGCGGGAGGCAGATACGCAGTATTTT.

This clonotype was seen a few times. The V and J genes are TRBV29-1 and TRBJ1-1; D remains unclear. Germline V gives CDR1 SQVTM, CDR2 ANQGSEA. V gave up 7 bases and J gave up 2 bases, with 11 bases separating them. There are 12 residues in the CDR3. CDR3 in amino acids: CSALRGNTEAFF. The CDR3 bases are TGCAGCGCTCTTCGGGGAAACACTGAAGCTTTCTTT.

The V call is TRBV4-3, the J call TRBJ2-7; D is ambiguous. Germline loops: CDR1 LGHNA, CDR2 YSLEER. Deletions cut 1 base from V and 2 bases from J, with 9 bases between. The CDR3 is 14 residues long. The CDR3 loop is CASSQGRMAYEQYF. The CDR3 DNA reads as TGCGCCAGCAGCCAAGGCAGGATGGCCTACGAGCAGTACTTC.

This clonotype showed up many times. CDR3 coding DNA: TGTGCCAGCAGCTTAGAGGGGACGGCCCGGGAGTACTTC. Protein sequence: CASSLEGTAREYF. The chain joins TRBV11-1 to TRBJ2-5; TRBD1 or TRBD2 may be the D gene (5 bases each). V was trimmed by 1 base and J by 12 bases, leaving 15 bases between them. CDR3 length: 13 amino acids. The germline V gene encodes CDR1 SGHAT and CDR2 FQDESV (reference sequence).

This clonotype was counted at least ten times. The chain is built from TRBV9 and TRBJ2-2, with TRBD1 identical over 7 bases. V shed 4 bases, J shed 6 bases, and the junction held 6 bases outside the gene matches. Germline CDR1 and CDR2: SGDLS and YYNGEE. The CDR3 consists of 14 residues. CDR3 DNA: TGTGCCAGCAGCTCACGACAGGGCCCCGGGGAGCTGTTTTTT. Protein product: CASSSRQGPGELFF.

The chain recombines TRBV6-6 with TRBJ1-1; the D is unclear. Germline CDR1 reads MNHNY; CDR2 reads SVGAGI (reference sequence). The CDR3 runs to 13 residues. The ends were cut back, 9 bases at V and 1 base at J, with 12 bases in the middle. The CDR3 region is CASERTANTEAFF. For the CDR3, the DNA is TGTGCCAGTGAGCGGACGGCGAACACTGAAGCTTTCTTT.

The table lists this clonotype with many counts. CDR3 region: CASSQGHLLAFF. As DNA, the CDR3 is TGTGCCAGCAGCCAAGGACACTTGCTGGCTTTCTTT. The V gene is TRBV7-9, the J gene TRBJ1-1; weak D call: TRBD1 (5 bases). There are 12 residues in the CDR3. V dropped 5 bases and J dropped 11 bases, with 15 bases sitting between them. Germline lookup yields CDR1 SEHNR and CDR2 FQNEAQ (reference sequence).